These 30 T cell receptor beta chains came from one sample sequenced in a study of T cells in localized non-small cell lung cancer (dated by TCRdb to 2018 to 2020). Libraries came from the immunoSEQ multiplex PCR assay. TCRdb took over this immuneACCESS table, retaining in-frame rearrangements with V and J assigned. Such tables are incomplete; in checked studies, under half of the missing clones stem from an unresolved V gene, and the remainder is unexplained. This sample lists fewer than 45,000 clones; 88% were detected once. The ten top clones hold about 2.6% of the sample. Sample: peripheral blood, taken before any cancer treatment. The receptors come from an older female donor with stage I squamous cell lung carcinoma.

This clone was counted once. This rearrangement joins TRBV4-3 to TRBJ2-6, with D uncertain. Trimming removed 4 bases at V and 4 bases at J, with 14 bases between. The germline V gene has CDR1 LGHNA and CDR2 YSLEER. The CDR3 is 16 amino acids. As DNA, the CDR3 is TGCGCCAGCAGCCCAGCTTTTGTGCGCGGGGCCAACGTCCTGACTTTC. This sequence encodes CASSPAFVRGANVLTF.

The CDR3 protein is CSARERDTQYF. CDR3 sequence (DNA): TGCAGTGCTAGAGAACGGGACACCCAGTACTTC. This rearrangement joins TRBV20-1 to TRBJ2-5; D tentatively fits TRBD1 or TRBD2 (5 bases each). Trimming left V 0 bases short and J 8 bases short, with 7 bases between. CDR1 and CDR2 from the germline V gene are DFQATT and SNEGSKA (reference sequence). The CDR3 contains 11 residues.

J is TRBJ2-5 and V is TRBV30, with a possible D match to TRBD1 (6 bases). The J call may be wrong; the DNA end is better matched by TRBJ2-7. The CDR3 is made up of 13 amino acids. Germline loops: CDR1 GTSNPN, CDR2 SVGIG (reference sequence). CDR3 in amino acids: CAWSLGQNYEQYF. The CDR3 DNA reads as TGTGCCTGGAGTCTTGGACAGAACTACGAGCAGTACTTC.

The V call is TRBV6-6, the J call TRBJ1-2; weak D call: TRBD1 (6 bases). V was clipped by 0 bases and J by 8 bases, with 16 bases between them. The CDR3 consists of 15 residues. CDR1 and CDR2 from the germline V gene are MNHNY and SVGAGI (reference sequence). This CDR3 reads CASSYSQGTTQGYTF. CDR3 nucleotide sequence: TGTGCCAGCAGTTACTCGCAGGGGACTACTCAGGGCTACACCTTC.

The rearrangement links TRBV29-1 to TRBJ1-2, with D maybe TRBD1 (6 bases). The CDR3 sequence is 12 residues long. With 6 bases removed from V and 7 bases from J, the gap between germline ends came to 15 bases. From germline, CDR1 is SQVTM and CDR2 ANQGSEA. The CDR3 loop reads CSVGQSARGYTF. CDR3 nucleotide sequence: TGCAGCGTAGGACAGTCGGCGCGTGGCTACACCTTC. Full variable domain (missing parts from reference TRBV29-1 and TRBJ1-2): SAVISQKPSRDICQRGTSLTIQCQVDSQVTMMFWYRQQPGQSLTLIATANQGSEATYESGFVIDKFPISRPNLTFSTLTVSNMSPEDSSIYLCSVGQSARGYTFGSGTRLTVV.

In DNA form, the CDR3 reads TGTGCCAGCAGCTTAGTCCTAGCGGTCTACGAGCAGTACTTC. It yields the protein CASSLVLAVYEQYF. The chain recombines TRBV5-4 with TRBJ2-7; 7 nucleotides line up with TRBD2. This CDR3 has 14 amino acids. Germline V gene sequence: CDR1 SGHNT, CDR2 YYREEE (reference sequence). Trimming took 2 bases from V and 3 from J; bases not matched to a gene: 5.

The table lists this clone with a few counts. V usage is TRBV9 and J usage is TRBJ1-3; 11 bases align to TRBD1. The CDR3 spans 14 residues. Trimming removed 7 bases from V and 4 bases from J; junction bases left unmatched: 4. Germline V gene lookup returns CDR1 SGDLS and CDR2 YYNGEE. The CDR3 coding sequence is TGTGCCAGCGGACAGGGGGCGCAAGGAAACACCATATATTTT. Amino acids: CASGQGAQGNTIYF. The complete variable domain, with remaining parts taken from reference TRBV9 and TRBJ1-3, reads DSGVTQTPKHLITATGQRVTLRCSPRSGDLSVYWYQQSLDQGLQFLIQYYNGEERAKGNILERFSAQQFPDLHSELNLSSLELGDSALYFCASGQGAQGNTIYFGEGSWLTVV.

J is TRBJ2-5 and V is TRBV5-1; TRBD1 matches 9 bases. The CDR3 totals 15 residues. Trimming took 4 bases from V and 5 from J; bases not matched to a gene: 9. CDR1 and CDR2 (germline): SGHRS, YFSETQ. DNA of the CDR3: TGCGCCAGCAGCAAACCGGGACAGGGCTTGGAGACCCAGTACTTC. Amino acids: CASSKPGQGLETQYF. The full variable domain, completed using reference TRBV5-1 and TRBJ2-5, is KAGVTQTPRYLIKTRGQQVTLSCSPISGHRSVSWYQQTPGQGLQFLFEYFSETQRNKGNFPGRFSGRQFSNSRSEMNVSTLELGDSALYLCASSKPGQGLETQYFGPGTRLLVL.

This chain uses TRBV30 with TRBJ2-1; 9 nucleotides line up with TRBD2. The CDR3 covers 15 residues. From germline, CDR1 is GTSNPN and CDR2 SVGIG (reference sequence). Trimming at V came to 4 bases and at J to 6 bases, leaving 10 bases not matched to a gene. The chain's CDR3 is CAWNIGAGGPNEQFF. In nucleotides, the CDR3 is TGTGCCTGGAATATAGGAGCGGGAGGTCCCAATGAGCAGTTCTTC.

V is TRBV18 and J is TRBJ2-1; D may be TRBD2 (6 bases). The germline V and J ends were trimmed by 5 bases and 0 bases, with 23 bases remaining between them. CDR1 and CDR2 from the germline V gene are KGHSH and LQKENI. This CDR3 contains 19 residues. CDR3 sequence (DNA): TGTGCCAGCTCATTTGCTCTGAGTTTTAGCGGAAGCTCCTACAATGAGCAGTTCTTC. It codes for CASSFALSFSGSSYNEQFF.

For the CDR3, the DNA is TGTGCCAGTAGTATAGAGGGCAGGTTTAATGAAAAACTGTTTTTT. Its protein is CASSIEGRFNEKLFF. The gene calls are TRBV19 and TRBJ1-4; D gene unclear. This CDR3 is 15 amino acids long. The V end lost 0 bases, the J end lost 4 bases, and 9 bases lay between the germline ends. Germline CDR1 is LNHDA and CDR2 is SQIVND (reference sequence).

This clone occurred a few times. The chain recombines TRBV7-8 with TRBJ2-6, with D unresolved. The CDR3 extends over 15 amino acids. Germline assignment: CDR1 SGHVS and CDR2 FQNEAQ. V dropped 1 base and J dropped 0 bases, with 4 bases sitting between them. CDR3 in amino acids: CASSLVSSGANVLTF. In DNA, the CDR3 is TGTGCCAGCAGCTTAGTCAGCTCTGGGGCCAACGTCCTGACTTTC.

This clone showed up just once. The chain links TRBV15 to TRBJ1-2; no definite D call. Germline V gives CDR1 LNHNV, CDR2 YYDKDF (reference sequence). V lost 1 base to trimming and J lost 1 base, with 16 bases between them. The CDR3 consists of 17 residues. The CDR3 sequence is CATSRGTVGLINYGYTF. The CDR3 DNA reads TGTGCCACCAGCAGAGGGACGGTTGGATTAATTAACTATGGCTACACCTTC.

A word on this clone: Germline and junction disagree at one end, which may indicate a read error. This chain links TRBV7-9 with TRBJ1-2; a possible D gene is TRBD1 (5 bases). Germline CDR1 and CDR2: SEHNR and FQNEAQ (reference sequence). There are 15 residues in the CDR3. The CDR3 DNA is TGTGCCAGCAGCCCGGGGCCGGACATTAACTATGGCTGCACCTTC. It codes for CASSPGPDINYGCTF.

This chain joins TRBV5-1 and TRBJ1-2; D uncertain. The CDR3 sequence is 15 residues long. Germline CDR1 is SGHRS and CDR2 is YFSETQ. Trimming took 0 bases from V and 4 from J, leaving 13 bases between them. The CDR3 reads CASSLGSADFYGYTF. The CDR3 coding sequence is TGCGCCAGCAGCTTGGGGTCAGCCGACTTCTATGGCTACACCTTC. Variable domain in full (rest from reference TRBV5-1 and TRBJ1-2): KAGVTQTPRYLIKTRGQQVTLSCSPISGHRSVSWYQQTPGQGLQFLFEYFSETQRNKGNFPGRFSGRQFSNSRSEMNVSTLELGDSALYLCASSLGSADFYGYTFGSGTRLTVV.

This clone was recorded once. The chain joins TRBV21-1 to TRBJ2-1. TRBV21-1 is designated a pseudogene. This CDR3 spans 14 amino acids. This CDR3 is CASGTGGSYNEQFF. CDR3 DNA: TGTGCCAGTGGGACCGGAGGATCCTACAATGAGCAGTTCTTC.

The chain carries TRBV27 and TRBJ2-5; D call uncertain. CDR3 size: 12 residues. Germline assignment: CDR1 MNHEY and CDR2 SMNVEV (reference sequence). V lost 6 bases, J lost 2 bases, and 7 bases lay in between. The CDR3 here is CASRAYQETQYF. The DNA for the CDR3 is TGTGCCAGCAGGGCCTATCAAGAGACCCAGTACTTC.

This chain joins TRBV5-1 and TRBJ2-1; 10 nucleotides align to TRBD2. V gave up 4 bases and J gave up 6 bases; unmatched junction bases: 10. Germline loops: CDR1 SGHRS, CDR2 YFSETQ. This CDR3 has 16 amino acids. The CDR3 here is CASSRVAGGPFNEQFF. The CDR3 DNA is TGCGCCAGCAGCCGCGTAGCGGGAGGACCCTTCAATGAGCAGTTCTTC.

V and J are TRBV10-3 and TRBJ2-3; 9 bases map to TRBD1. Losses at the gene ends were 5 bases for V and 7 bases for J; bases not matched to a gene: 4. Germline V gene data show CDR1 as ENHRY and CDR2 as SYGVKD. This CDR3 has 13 amino acids. CDR3 DNA: TGTGCCATCAGTACAGGGGGCGCGAATACGCAGTATTTT. Translation: CAISTGGANTQYF.

About this clone itself: The junction departs from the called germline gene at one end, perhaps through a read error. The chain couples TRBV15 to TRBJ1-4, with TRBD1 identical over 7 bases. CDR3 length: 12 residues. Germline lookup yields CDR1 LNHNV and CDR2 YYDKDF (reference sequence). CDR3 protein: CATSSQGELVLF. CDR3 coding DNA: TGTGCCACCAGCAGCCAGGGGGAACTGGTCCTTTTT.

The chain is built from TRBV30 and TRBJ2-3, with D perhaps TRBD1 (5 bases). The germline V gene has CDR1 GTSNPN and CDR2 SVGIG (reference sequence). The CDR3 has 13 amino acids. V was clipped by 5 bases and J by 4 bases, with 13 bases between them. CDR3 protein: CAWGVKGSDTQYF. CDR3 nucleotides: TGTGCCTGGGGGGTGAAGGGGTCAGATACGCAGTATTTT.

This chain connects TRBV7-3 to TRBJ1-5, with D possibly TRBD1 on 6 matching bases. CDR1 SGHTA and CDR2 FQGTGA come from the germline V gene. The CDR3 contains 15 residues. Trimming left V 5 bases short and J 7 bases short, with 18 bases between. The CDR3 bases are TGTGCCAGCAGCCAGCAAGGGGGAAGGAGGCAGCCCCAGCATTTT. Protein sequence: CASSQQGGRRQPQHF.

The chain uses TRBV10-1 and TRBJ2-1; D is possibly TRBD1 (7 bases). Deletions cut 7 bases from V and 9 bases from J, with 13 bases between. This CDR3 is built from 12 residues. CDR1 and CDR2 (germline): WNHNN, SYGVQD (reference sequence). The CDR3 DNA reads TGCGCCAGCACGGACCAGGGGGGTGAGCAGTTCTTC. Protein: CASTDQGGEQFF.

The rearrangement joins TRBV16 to TRBJ1-5, with D uncertain. V lost 8 bases, J lost 0 bases, and 17 bases lay in between. This CDR3 contains 16 residues. Germline lookup yields CDR1 KGHSY and CDR2 FQNENV. The CDR3 reads CASSNRGRYSNQPQHF. DNA of the CDR3: TGTGCCAGCTCGAACAGAGGACGGTATAGCAATCAGCCCCAGCATTTT.

The chain carries TRBV5-1 and TRBJ1-3; D is uncertain. Looked up from germline, CDR1 is SGHRS and CDR2 is YFSETQ. The CDR3 is 15 amino acids. Trimming removed 0 bases from V and 4 bases from J, with 11 bases in between. CDR3 loop: CASSLVSGGGNTIYF. The CDR3 nucleotides read TGCGCCAGCAGCTTGGTGTCCGGAGGCGGAAACACCATATATTTT.

In this sample, this clone turned up a few times. The chain links TRBV6-6 to TRBJ1-5, with a tentative D call TRBD1 (5 bases). Germline-derived CDR1 and CDR2 are MNHNY and SVGAGI (reference sequence). The CDR3 contains 14 residues. The ends were cut back, 6 bases at V and 3 bases at J, with 12 bases in the middle. CDR3 region: CASSLQEINQPQHF. The CDR3 DNA follows: TGTGCCAGCAGCCTACAGGAAATCAATCAGCCCCAGCATTTT.

The V and J genes are TRBV5-1 and TRBJ2-1, with 10 bases lining up with TRBD2. V dropped 2 bases and J dropped 10; count of bases not matched to a gene: 6. Per the germline V gene, CDR1 is SGHRS and CDR2 is YFSETQ. The CDR3 extends over 14 amino acids. The CDR3 loop reads CASSLAGGLREQFF. As DNA, the CDR3 is TGCGCCAGCAGCTTAGCGGGAGGGTTAAGGGAGCAGTTCTTC.

J is TRBJ1-2 and V is TRBV5-6, with 9 positions matching TRBD1. Per the germline V gene, CDR1 is SGHDT and CDR2 is YYEEEE. The CDR3 contains 14 residues. J lost 4 bases, V lost 4 bases, and 5 bases had no gene match. CDR3 protein: CASSPTGGGYGYTF. The CDR3 region has the DNA TGTGCCAGCAGCCCTACAGGGGGCGGCTATGGCTACACCTTC.

The V gene is TRBV19, the J gene TRBJ2-4; unclear D gene. The germline gives CDR1 LNHDA, CDR2 SQIVND (reference sequence). V lost 1 base to trimming and J lost 8 bases, with 9 bases between them. The CDR3 consists of 13 residues. The CDR3 DNA reads as TGTGCCAGTAGTATAGGAAATAGGGACATTCAGTACTTC. Protein: CASSIGNRDIQYF. Based on the CDR3 plus reference TRBV19 and TRBJ2-4, the full variable domain is DGGITQSPKYLFRKEGQNVTLSCEQNLNHDAMYWYRQDPGQGLRLIYYSQIVNDFQKGDIAEGYSVSREKKESFPLTVTSAQKNPTAFYLCASSIGNRDIQYFGAGTRLSVL.

V usage is TRBV18 and J usage is TRBJ2-3; 13 bases align to TRBD2. This CDR3 has 17 amino acids. Trimming at V came to 0 bases and at J to 1 base, leaving 1 base not matched to a gene. The germline V gene has CDR1 KGHSH and CDR2 LQKENI. The CDR3 DNA sequence: TGTGCCAGCTCACCACCGGGACTAGCGGGGCGCACAGATACGCAGTATTTT. The encoded protein is CASSPPGLAGRTDTQYF. The variable domain in full, completed from reference TRBV18 and TRBJ2-3, reads NAGVMQNPRHLVRRRGQEARLRCSPMKGHSHVYWYRQLPEEGLKFMVYLQKENIIDESGMPKERFSAEFPKEGPSILRIQQVVRGDSAAYFCASSPPGLAGRTDTQYFGPGTRLTVL.